The 16 T cell receptor beta chains presented below share a single source sample, sequenced in a study of blood T cells in healthy people across ages (dated by TCRdb to between 2014 and 2017). The library came from 5' RACE. Sequencing relied on an Illumina HiSeq 2500. A second PCR of about 6 to 11 cycles was performed with a sample-barcoded 5' primer and a J-beta primer mix. TCRdb reanalyzed the raw reads on its own, using fastp at Q25 for trimming and MiXCR for clone calling, and kept in-frame beta chains. Each record represents a unique CDR3 protein, reported with the most common genes and DNA among its rows. This sample comprises around 600,000 distinct CDR3 sequences, around half of them detected only once. Together, the top ten hold about 26% of the sample. The sequencing input was blood. These receptors all come from a man of 80 years or more in good health.

V is TRBV7-9 and J is TRBJ2-7; 8 nucleotides align to TRBD2. Germline trimming cut 5 bases from V and 6 bases from J; bases unmatched to any gene: 9. The CDR3 runs to 14 residues. Germline V gene sequence: CDR1 SEHNR, CDR2 FQNEAQ (reference sequence). CDR3: CASSASGSNREQYF. DNA for the CDR3: TGTGCCAGCAGCGCGAGCGGGAGCAATCGCGAGCAGTACTTC.

V usage is TRBV6-5 and J usage is TRBJ1-1, with D uncertain. Trimming stripped 2 bases from V and 2 bases from J, with 9 bases between. CDR3 length: 14 residues. CDR1 is MNHEY and CDR2 is SVGAGI in the germline V gene. The CDR3 loop is CASSYAYPNTEAFF. The DNA of the CDR3 is TGTGCCAGCAGTTACGCGTACCCTAACACTGAAGCTTTCTTT.

This clonotype was observed a few times. Written as DNA, the CDR3 is TGCAGTGCTTACAAGGCGCAAGAGACCCAGTACTTC. The encoded protein is CSAYKAQETQYF. V and J are TRBV20-1 and TRBJ2-5; D is ambiguous. The CDR3 loop spans 12 amino acids. The germline V gene encodes CDR1 DFQATT and CDR2 SNEGSKA (reference sequence). V was pared by 5 bases and J by 2 bases, with 9 bases between.

This sequence joins TRBV20-1 and TRBJ2-7, with D unresolved. V shed 0 bases and J shed 7 bases, with 19 bases lying between them. The CDR3 extends over 15 amino acids. Germline CDR1 is DFQATT and CDR2 is SNEGSKA (reference sequence). Here the CDR3 reads CSARDPQAKMREQYF. For the CDR3, the DNA is TGCAGTGCTAGAGATCCCCAAGCAAAAATGCGAGAGCAGTACTTC.

The chain carries TRBV10-3 and TRBJ1-5, with D unclear. Trimming left V 3 bases short and J 1 base short, with 7 bases between. From germline, CDR1 is ENHRY and CDR2 SYGVKD. This CDR3 is built from 14 residues. The CDR3 nucleotides read TGTGCCATCAGTGAAGTAAACAGCAATCAGCCCCAGCATTTT. Translated: CAISEVNSNQPQHF.

As for this clonotype: Sequence at one end of the junction differs from germline and may be a read error. J is TRBJ1-1 and V is TRBV7-3; D remains ambiguous. This CDR3 is built from 13 residues. CDR1 SGHTA and CDR2 FQGTGA come from the germline V gene. The CDR3 protein is CASSEQPNSEAFF. The CDR3 nucleotides read TGTGCCAGCAGCGAACAACCGAACTCTGAAGCTTTCTTT.

Many counts were recorded for this clonotype. This chain joins TRBV4-1 and TRBJ2-4, with D unclear. This CDR3 comprises 17 residues. Germline CDR1 reads MGHRA; CDR2 reads YSYEKL. Trimming shortened V by 0 bases and J by 0 bases, and 12 bases separated the two germline ends. The CDR3 loop is CASSQEVAQKAKNIQYF. The CDR3 nucleotides read TGCGCCAGCAGCCAAGAAGTGGCACAGAAAGCCAAAAACATTCAGTACTTC.

In regard to this clonotype: At one of its ends the junction is not consistent with the germline gene, which may arise from a read error. This chain connects TRBV9 to TRBJ2-3; TRBD1 is a possible D gene (6 bases). Germline loops: CDR1 SGDLS, CDR2 YYNGEE. The CDR3 has 14 residues. The CDR3 spells CASSADQGIDTRYF. The CDR3 nucleotides are TGTGCCAGCAGCGCTGATCAGGGGATAGATACGCGGTATTTT.

This clonotype was picked up many times. The chain employs TRBV6-5 and TRBJ2-5, with D unclear. Germline loops: CDR1 MNHEY, CDR2 SVGAGI. Trimming shortened V by 6 bases and J by 5 bases, and 10 bases separated the two germline ends. CDR3 length equals 12 residues. The DNA of the CDR3 is TGTGCCAGCAGCAAGAACGGGGAGACCCAGTACTTC. It encodes CASSKNGETQYF.

On this clonotype: A much larger clone sits a single nucleotide away, making a read error possible. V gene TRBV9 combines with J gene TRBJ2-4; possibly TRBD2 for D (6 bases). TRBJ2-5 explains the end of the DNA better; the J call may be wrong. The CDR3 runs to 14 residues. The germline V gene has CDR1 SGDLS and CDR2 YYNGEE. The chain's CDR3 is CASSTGTDQETQYF. CDR3 DNA: TGTGCCAGCAGCACGGGGACTGATCAAGAGACCCAGTACTTC.

The V and J genes are TRBV20-1 and TRBJ2-1; D unresolved. Germline V lookup: CDR1 DFQATT, CDR2 SNEGSKA (reference sequence). V was trimmed by 0 bases and J by 0 bases, leaving 9 bases between them. CDR3 length: 15 residues. The CDR3 loop reads CSAREWRSSYNEQFF. For the CDR3, the DNA is TGCAGTGCTAGAGAGTGGCGGAGCTCCTACAATGAGCAGTTCTTC.

The V gene is TRBV7-2, the J gene TRBJ2-2, with D tentatively TRBD2 (5 bases). The length of the CDR3 is 17 residues. The V end lost 3 bases, the J end lost 3 bases, and 17 bases lay between the germline ends. CDR1 and CDR2 (germline): SGHTA, FQGNSA. CDR3 in amino acids: CASSLHSVQADTGELFF. CDR3 sequence (DNA): TGTGCCAGCAGCTTGCATAGCGTTCAGGCGGACACCGGGGAGCTGTTTTTT.

This clonotype was detected only a few times. The chain is built from TRBV29-1 and TRBJ2-1; D possibly uses TRBD1 or TRBD2 (5 bases each). The germline V gene has CDR1 SQVTM and CDR2 ANQGSEA. The CDR3 is made up of 13 amino acids. Trimming left V 4 bases short and J 8 bases short, with 15 bases between. Here the CDR3 DNA reads TGCAGCGTTGGGACTTGGGGGTCCGATGAGCAGTTCTTC. It is translated as CSVGTWGSDEQFF.

This clonotype has just a few counts. The J gene is TRBJ2-4, the V gene TRBV7-9; D remains unclear. The end of the DNA is better explained by TRBJ2-5, so the J call may be wrong. The germline V gene encodes CDR1 SEHNR and CDR2 FQNEAQ (reference sequence). CDR3 size: 13 residues. The CDR3 region is CASRTNSRETQYF. CDR3 nucleotides: TGTGCCAGCAGGACCAACAGCCGGGAGACCCAGTACTTC.

The chain is built from TRBV2 and TRBJ2-4; D is perhaps TRBD1 (6 bases). The CDR3 spans 16 residues. Germline CDR1 SNHLY, CDR2 FYNNEI. The ends were cut back, 9 bases at V and 1 base at J, with 19 bases in the middle. The CDR3 spells CASRWSGAEAKNIQYF. For the CDR3, the DNA is TGTGCCAGTAGATGGTCAGGGGCGGAGGCCAAAAACATTCAGTACTTC. Full variable domain (missing parts from reference TRBV2 and TRBJ2-4): EPEVTQTPSHQVTQMGQEVILRCVPISNHLYFYWYRQILGQKVEFLVSFYNNEISEKSEIFDDQFSVERPDGSNFTLKIRSTKLEDSAMYFCASRWSGAEAKNIQYFGAGTRLSVL.

The chain carries TRBV10-3 and TRBJ2-3; TRBD1 matches at 7 bases. This CDR3 has 14 amino acids. J gave up 2 bases and V 8 bases, and 7 bases lay outside the gene matches. Germline assignment: CDR1 ENHRY and CDR2 SYGVKD. CDR3 sequence reads: CAIWTGRFTDTQYF. For the CDR3, the DNA is TGTGCCATCTGGACAGGCCGATTCACAGATACGCAGTATTTT.